The T cell receptor (beta chain) described here comes from a study of T cell responses to AZD1222 COVID-19 vaccine. Only in-frame clones appear in the TCRdb table, and some are missing; sequencing was by immunoSEQ multiplex PCR. The data hold 120,000 to 150,000 clones, with around 88% observed a single time. The CDR3 sequence is 14 residues long. CDR1 is PRHDT, CDR2 FYEKMQ, per germline (reference sequence). Trimming took 5 bases from V and 1 from J, leaving 11 bases between them. This clone has a handful of counts. Other nucleotide sequences in the sample specify the same CDR3. The sequencing used peripheral blood, collected on day 0 of AZD1222 vaccination. This clonotype was obtained from an adult in good health. V gene TRBV13 combines with J gene TRBJ1-1; D is perhaps TRBD1 (5 bases). The CDR3 reads CASSRGRPNTEAFF. The CDR3 region has the DNA TGTGCCAGCAGCCGGGGACGGCCGAACACTGAAGCTTTCTTT. Full variable domain (missing parts from reference TRBV13 and TRBJ1-1): AAGVIQSPRHLIKEKRETATLKCYPIPRHDTVYWYQQGPGQDPQFLISFYEKMQSDKGSIPDRFSAQQFSDYHSELNMSSLELGDSALYFCASSRGRPNTEAFFGQGTRLTVV.